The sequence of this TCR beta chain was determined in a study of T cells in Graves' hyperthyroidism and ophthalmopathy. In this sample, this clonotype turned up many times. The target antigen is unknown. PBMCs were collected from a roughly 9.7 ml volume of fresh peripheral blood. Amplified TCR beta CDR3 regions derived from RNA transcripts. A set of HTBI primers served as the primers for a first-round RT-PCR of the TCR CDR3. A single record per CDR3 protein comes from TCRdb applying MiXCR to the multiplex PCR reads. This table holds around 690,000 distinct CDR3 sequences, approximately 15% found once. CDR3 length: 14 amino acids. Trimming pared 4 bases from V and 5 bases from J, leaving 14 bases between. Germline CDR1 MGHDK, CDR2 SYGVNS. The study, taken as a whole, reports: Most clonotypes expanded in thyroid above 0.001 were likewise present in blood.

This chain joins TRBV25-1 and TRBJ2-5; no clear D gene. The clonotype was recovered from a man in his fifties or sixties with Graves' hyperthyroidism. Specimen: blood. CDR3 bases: TGTGCCAGCAGTGTGAGGCAGGTCCGGGAGACCCAGTACTTC. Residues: CASSVRQVRETQYF.